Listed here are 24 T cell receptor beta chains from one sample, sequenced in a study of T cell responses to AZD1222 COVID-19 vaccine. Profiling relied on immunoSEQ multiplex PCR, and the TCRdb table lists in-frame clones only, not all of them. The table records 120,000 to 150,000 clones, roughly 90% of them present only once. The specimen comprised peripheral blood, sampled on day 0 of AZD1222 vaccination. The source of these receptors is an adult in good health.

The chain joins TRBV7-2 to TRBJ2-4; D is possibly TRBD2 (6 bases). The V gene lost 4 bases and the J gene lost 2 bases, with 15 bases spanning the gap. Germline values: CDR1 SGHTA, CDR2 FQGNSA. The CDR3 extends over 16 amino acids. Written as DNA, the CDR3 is TGTGCCAGCAGCTCTTTGCCCGGGGGTCCCAAAAACATTCAGTACTTC. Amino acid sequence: CASSSLPGGPKNIQYF.

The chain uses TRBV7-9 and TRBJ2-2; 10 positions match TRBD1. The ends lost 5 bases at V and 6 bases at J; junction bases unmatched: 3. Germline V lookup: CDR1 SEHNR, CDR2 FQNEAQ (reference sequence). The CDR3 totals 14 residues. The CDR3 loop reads CASSQGQGPGELFF. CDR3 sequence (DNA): TGTGCCAGCAGCCAGGGACAGGGGCCCGGGGAGCTGTTTTTT.

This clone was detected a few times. In DNA, the CDR3 is TGTGCCATCAGGCAGGGGTTGGAAAGTGGAAACACCATATATTTT. Protein: CAIRQGLESGNTIYF. This chain connects TRBV10-3 to TRBJ1-3, with D possibly matching TRBD1 (6 bases). Germline CDR1 ENHRY, CDR2 SYGVKD. Trimming left V 6 bases short and J 3 bases short, with 15 bases between. The CDR3 covers 15 residues.

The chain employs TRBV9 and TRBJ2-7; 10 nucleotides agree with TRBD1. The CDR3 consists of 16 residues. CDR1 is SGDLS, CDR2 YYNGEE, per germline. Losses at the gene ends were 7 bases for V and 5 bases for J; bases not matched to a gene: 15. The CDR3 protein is CASQKGTGTGADEQYF. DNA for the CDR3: TGTGCCAGCCAGAAAGGGACCGGGACAGGGGCCGACGAGCAGTACTTC.

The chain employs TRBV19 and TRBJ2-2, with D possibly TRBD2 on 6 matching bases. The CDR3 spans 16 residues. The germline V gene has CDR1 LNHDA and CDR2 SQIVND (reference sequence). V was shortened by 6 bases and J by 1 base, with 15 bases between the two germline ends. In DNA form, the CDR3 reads TGTGCCAGTAGAAACCGACGGAGGGAGAACACCGGGGAGCTGTTTTTT. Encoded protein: CASRNRRRENTGELFF.

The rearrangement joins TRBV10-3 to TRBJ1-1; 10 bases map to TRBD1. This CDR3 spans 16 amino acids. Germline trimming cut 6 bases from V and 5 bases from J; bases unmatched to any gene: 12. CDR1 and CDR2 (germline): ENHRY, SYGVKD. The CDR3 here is CAISASPGQGDTEAFF. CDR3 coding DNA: TGTGCCATCAGCGCCTCCCCCGGACAGGGGGATACTGAAGCTTTCTTT.

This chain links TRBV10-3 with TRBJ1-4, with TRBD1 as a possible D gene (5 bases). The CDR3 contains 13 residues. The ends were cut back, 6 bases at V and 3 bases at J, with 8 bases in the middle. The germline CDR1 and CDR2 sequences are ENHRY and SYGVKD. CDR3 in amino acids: CAIRGGSNEKLFF. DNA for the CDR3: TGTGCCATCAGGGGGGGTTCTAATGAAAAACTGTTTTTT.

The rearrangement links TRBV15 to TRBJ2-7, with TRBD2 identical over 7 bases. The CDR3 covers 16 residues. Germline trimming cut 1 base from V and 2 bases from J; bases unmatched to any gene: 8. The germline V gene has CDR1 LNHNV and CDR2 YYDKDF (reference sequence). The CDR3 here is CATSRVGGFPTYEQYF. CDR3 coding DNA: TGTGCCACCAGCAGAGTGGGGGGGTTCCCCACCTACGAGCAGTACTTC.

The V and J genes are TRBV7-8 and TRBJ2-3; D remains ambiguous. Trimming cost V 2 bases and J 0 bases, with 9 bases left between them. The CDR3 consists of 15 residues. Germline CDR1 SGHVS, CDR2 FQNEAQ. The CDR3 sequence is CASSLRYTSTDTQYF. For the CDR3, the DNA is TGTGCCAGCAGCTTAAGGTACACTAGCACAGATACGCAGTATTTT.

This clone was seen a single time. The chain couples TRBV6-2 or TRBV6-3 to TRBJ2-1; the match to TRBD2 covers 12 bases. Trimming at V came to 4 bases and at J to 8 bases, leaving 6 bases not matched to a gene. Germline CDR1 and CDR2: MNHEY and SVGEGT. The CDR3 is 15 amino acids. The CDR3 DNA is TGTGCCAGCAGTTCCCTAGCGGGAGGGCAGGATGAGCAGTTCTTC. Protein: CASSSLAGGQDEQFF.

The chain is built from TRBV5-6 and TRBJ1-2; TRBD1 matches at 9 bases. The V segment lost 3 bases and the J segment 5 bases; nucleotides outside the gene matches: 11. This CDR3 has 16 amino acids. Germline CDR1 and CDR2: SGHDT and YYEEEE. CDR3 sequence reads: CASSWTGVRMRYGYTF. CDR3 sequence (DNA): TGTGCCAGCAGCTGGACAGGGGTTCGGATGAGGTATGGCTACACCTTC.

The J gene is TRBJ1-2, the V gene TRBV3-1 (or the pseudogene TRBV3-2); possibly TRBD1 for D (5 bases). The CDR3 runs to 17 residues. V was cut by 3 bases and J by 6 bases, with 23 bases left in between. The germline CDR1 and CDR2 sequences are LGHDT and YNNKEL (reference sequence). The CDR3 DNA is TGTGCCAGCAGCCACTTCTACGCTACAGGTGGATGGGATGGCTACACCTTC. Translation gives CASSHFYATGGWDGYTF.

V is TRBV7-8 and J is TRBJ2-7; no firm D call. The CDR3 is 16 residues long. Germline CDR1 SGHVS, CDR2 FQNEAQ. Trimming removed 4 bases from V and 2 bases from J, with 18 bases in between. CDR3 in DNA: TGTGCCAGCAGCTCCTCCTTTGGCCTACGAACCTACGAGCAGTACTTC. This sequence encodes CASSSSFGLRTYEQYF. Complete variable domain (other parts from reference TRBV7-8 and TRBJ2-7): GAGVSQSPRYKVAKRGQDVALRCDPISGHVSLFWYQQALGQGPEFLTYFQNEAQLDKSGLPSDRFFAERPEGSVSTLKIQRTQQEDSAVYLCASSSSFGLRTYEQYFGPGTRLTVT.

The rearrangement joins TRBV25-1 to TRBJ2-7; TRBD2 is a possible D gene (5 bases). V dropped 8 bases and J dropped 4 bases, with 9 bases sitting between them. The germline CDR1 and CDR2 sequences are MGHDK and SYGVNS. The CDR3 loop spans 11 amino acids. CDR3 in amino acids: CASSGFYEQYF. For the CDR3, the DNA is TGTGCCAGCTCGGGGTTTTACGAGCAGTACTTC.

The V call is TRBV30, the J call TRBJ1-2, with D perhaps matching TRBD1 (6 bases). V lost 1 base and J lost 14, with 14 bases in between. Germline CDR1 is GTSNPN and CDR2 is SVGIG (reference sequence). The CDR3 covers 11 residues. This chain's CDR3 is CAWSGQVRGTF. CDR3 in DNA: TGTGCCTGGAGTGGACAGGTCCGGGGAACCTTC.

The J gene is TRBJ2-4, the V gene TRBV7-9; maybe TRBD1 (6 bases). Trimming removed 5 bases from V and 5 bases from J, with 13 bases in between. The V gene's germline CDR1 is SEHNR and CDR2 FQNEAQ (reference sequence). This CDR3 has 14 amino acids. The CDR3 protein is CASSRSGVENIQYF. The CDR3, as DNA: TGTGCCAGCAGCCGCTCAGGGGTGGAAAACATTCAGTACTTC.

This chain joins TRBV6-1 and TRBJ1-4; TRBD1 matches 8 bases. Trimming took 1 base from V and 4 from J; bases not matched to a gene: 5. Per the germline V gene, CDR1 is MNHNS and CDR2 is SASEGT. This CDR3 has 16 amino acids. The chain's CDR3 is CASSEVWDRSNEKLFF. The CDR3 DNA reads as TGTGCCAGCAGTGAAGTGTGGGACAGGAGTAATGAAAAACTGTTTTTT.

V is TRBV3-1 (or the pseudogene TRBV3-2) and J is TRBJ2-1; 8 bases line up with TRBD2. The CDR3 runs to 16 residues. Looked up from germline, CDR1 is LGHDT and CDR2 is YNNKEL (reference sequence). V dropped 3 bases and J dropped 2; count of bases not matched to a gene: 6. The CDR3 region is CASSQDWREAYNEQFF. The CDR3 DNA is TGTGCCAGCAGCCAGGATTGGCGGGAGGCCTACAATGAGCAGTTCTTC.

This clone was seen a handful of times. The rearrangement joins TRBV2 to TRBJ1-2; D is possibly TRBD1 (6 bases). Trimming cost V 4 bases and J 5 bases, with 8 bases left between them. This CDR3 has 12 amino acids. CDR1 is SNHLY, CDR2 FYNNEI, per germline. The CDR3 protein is CASSGTAYGYTF. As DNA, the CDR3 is TGTGCCAGCAGTGGGACAGCTTATGGCTACACCTTC.

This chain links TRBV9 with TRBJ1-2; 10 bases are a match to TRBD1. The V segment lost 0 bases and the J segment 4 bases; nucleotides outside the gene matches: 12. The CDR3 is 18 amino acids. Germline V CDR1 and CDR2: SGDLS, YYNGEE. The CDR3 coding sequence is TGTGCCAGCAGCGTAGACCCCTCGCCCGGACAGGGGGGCTATGGCTACACCTTC. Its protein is CASSVDPSPGQGGYGYTF. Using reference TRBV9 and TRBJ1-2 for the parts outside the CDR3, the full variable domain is DSGVTQTPKHLITATGQRVTLRCSPRSGDLSVYWYQQSLDQGLQFLIQYYNGEERAKGNILERFSAQQFPDLHSELNLSSLELGDSALYFCASSVDPSPGQGGYGYTFGSGTRLTVV.

This CDR3 is CSVAGTSGGLSTDTQYF. The CDR3 nucleotides are TGCAGCGTTGCCGGGACTAGCGGGGGGCTGAGCACAGATACGCAGTATTTT. The V gene is TRBV29-1, the J gene TRBJ2-3, with TRBD2 matching over 15 bases. Germline trimming cut 4 bases from V and 0 bases from J; bases unmatched to any gene: 5. This CDR3 comprises 17 residues. The germline CDR1 and CDR2 sequences are SQVTM and ANQGSEA.

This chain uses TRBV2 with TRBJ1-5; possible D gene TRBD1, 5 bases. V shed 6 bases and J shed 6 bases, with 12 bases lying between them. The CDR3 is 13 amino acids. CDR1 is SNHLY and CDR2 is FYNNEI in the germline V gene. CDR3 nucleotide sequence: TGTGCCAGCAGGGAGGGACCGCCTCAGCCCCAGCATTTT. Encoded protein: CASREGPPQPQHF.

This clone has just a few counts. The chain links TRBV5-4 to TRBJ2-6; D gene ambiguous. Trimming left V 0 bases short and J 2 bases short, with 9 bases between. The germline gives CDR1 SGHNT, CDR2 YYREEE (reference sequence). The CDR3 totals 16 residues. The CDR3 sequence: CASSLDSPTGANVLTF. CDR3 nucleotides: TGTGCCAGCAGCTTGGACAGTCCAACTGGGGCCAACGTCCTGACTTTC.

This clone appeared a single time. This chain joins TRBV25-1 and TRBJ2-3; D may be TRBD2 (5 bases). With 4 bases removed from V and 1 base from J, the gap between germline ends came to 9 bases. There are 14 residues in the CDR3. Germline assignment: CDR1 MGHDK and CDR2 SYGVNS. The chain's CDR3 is CASSAAGGTDTQYF. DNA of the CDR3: TGTGCCAGCAGTGCGGCGGGCGGCACAGATACGCAGTATTTT.